Shown below are 18 T cell receptor beta chains from a single sample sequenced in a study of CD8 T cells in seronegative destructive rheumatoid arthritis. This table comes from immunoSEQ multiplex PCR, and its TCRdb copy is limited to in-frame clones, with some not included. The table records 13,000 or so clones, around 86% of them present only once. The sample taken for sequencing was CD8+ T cells from blood. The origin of the receptors is a woman between 30 and 55 years old with seronegative destructive rheumatoid arthritis.

Here the CDR3 DNA reads TGTGCCAGCAGCTTCGGGTTCGATGAGCAGTTCTTC. It encodes CASSFGFDEQFF. V and J are TRBV5-6 and TRBJ2-1; D is uncertain. Germline V CDR1 and CDR2: SGHDT, YYEEEE. The CDR3 is 12 residues long. V lost 2 bases and J 8 bases, leaving 8 bases between the germline ends.

The J gene is TRBJ2-7, the V gene TRBV6-1, with D unclear. CDR1 is MNHNS and CDR2 is SASEGT in the germline V gene. The CDR3 length is 15 residues. Trimming removed 3 bases at V and 2 bases at J, with 14 bases between. The CDR3 DNA is TGTGCCAGCAGTGAGCTCGGTACCCCCGCCTACGAGCAGTACTTC. Protein sequence: CASSELGTPAYEQYF.

This clone is labeled as large. The chain is built from TRBV7-8 and TRBJ2-7, with a weak D call TRBD2 (5 bases). V lost 4 bases, J lost 3 bases, and 10 bases lay in between. This CDR3 spans 13 amino acids. Looked up from germline, CDR1 is SGHVS and CDR2 is FQNEAQ. The CDR3 is CASSYNAGYEQYF. CDR3 sequence (DNA): TGTGCCAGCAGCTATAACGCGGGCTACGAGCAGTACTTC.

Only a few counts were recorded for this clone. The chain employs TRBV28 and TRBJ1-3; D not certain. V gave up 3 bases and J gave up 0 bases, with 9 bases separating them. The CDR3 length is 15 residues. In germline, CDR1 is MDHEN, CDR2 SYDVKM. CDR3 amino acids: CASSLNGYSGNTIYF. Written as DNA, the CDR3 is TGTGCCAGCAGTTTGAACGGGTACTCTGGAAACACCATATATTTT.

The rearrangement joins TRBV28 to TRBJ2-3; possible D gene TRBD2, 6 bases. The CDR3 totals 18 residues. V was cut by 2 bases and J by 0 bases, with 18 bases left in between. Per germline, CDR1 MDHEN and CDR2 SYDVKM. The CDR3 here is CASSLRRGDPRSTDTQYF. CDR3 bases: TGTGCCAGCAGTTTACGGCGGGGAGATCCAAGAAGCACAGATACGCAGTATTTT.

The chain is built from TRBV18 and TRBJ2-2, with D unresolved. With 1 base removed from V and 6 bases from J, the gap between germline ends came to 9 bases. The CDR3 extends over 14 amino acids. The V gene's germline CDR1 is KGHSH and CDR2 LQKENI. The CDR3 is CASSPLPGPGELFF. CDR3 nucleotide sequence: TGTGCCAGCTCACCACTGCCAGGTCCCGGGGAGCTGTTTTTT.

The chain couples TRBV7-9 to TRBJ2-2, with no clear D. CDR3 length: 14 amino acids. Trimming pared 0 bases from V and 8 bases from J, leaving 10 bases between. Germline CDR1 and CDR2: SEHNR and FQNEAQ (reference sequence). The CDR3 bases are TGTGCCAGCAGCTTAGCGATGCGGCAGGGGGAGCTGTTTTTT. This encodes CASSLAMRQGELFF.

The chain has TRBV28 and TRBJ2-3; TRBD2 aligns across 14 bases. The V gene end was trimmed by 5 bases and the J gene end by 4 bases; junction bases not matched to a gene: 14. The germline gives CDR1 MDHEN, CDR2 SYDVKM. The CDR3 is 19 residues long. Written as DNA, the CDR3 is TGTGCCAGCAGTACCTCCTTAGGGACTAGCGGGGGAATGGCAGATACGCAGTATTTT. Translated, it gives CASSTSLGTSGGMADTQYF. Supplemented by reference TRBV28 and TRBJ2-3, the full variable domain reads DVKVTQSSRYLVKRTGEKVFLECVQDMDHENMFWYRQDPGLGLRLIYFSYDVKMKEKGDIPEGYSVSREKKERFSLILESASTNQTSMYLCASSTSLGTSGGMADTQYFGPGTRLTVL.

The chain joins TRBV4-1 to TRBJ1-5; D not certain. This CDR3 is 15 amino acids long. Trimming stripped 4 bases from V and 4 bases from J, with 14 bases between. Germline loops: CDR1 MGHRA, CDR2 YSYEKL. The CDR3 loop reads CASSPGGQLNQPQHF. In DNA form, the CDR3 reads TGCGCCAGCAGCCCTGGAGGGCAGTTGAATCAGCCCCAGCATTTT.

The CDR3 DNA reads as TGTGCCAGCCCCTGGGGGGGGCTCAGCTCCTACGAGCAGTACGTC. Translating gives CASPWGGLSSYEQYV. This chain links TRBV2 with TRBJ2-7; maybe TRBD2 (7 bases). Per the germline V gene, CDR1 is SNHLY and CDR2 is FYNNEI. V was shortened by 8 bases and J by 0 bases, with 17 bases between the two germline ends. The CDR3 loop spans 15 amino acids.

This rearrangement joins TRBV4-1 to TRBJ2-1; 8 bases map to TRBD1. CDR3 length: 13 amino acids. Trimming removed 1 base from V and 16 bases from J; junction bases left unmatched: 9. CDR1 is MGHRA and CDR2 is YSYEKL in the germline V gene. CDR3 bases: TGCGCCAGCAGCCAAGCCACCGGGACAGGATTATTCTTC. Translation gives CASSQATGTGLFF.

Note on this clone: One junction end does not reproduce the germline sequence, and a read error may be involved. The V call is TRBV10-3, the J call TRBJ2-7; the D gene is possibly TRBD1 (7 bases). CDR1 ENHRY and CDR2 SYGVKD come from the germline V gene. This CDR3 comprises 17 residues. CDR3 residues: CTISEAGLRTGGHEQYF. The CDR3 DNA is TGTACCATTAGTGAGGCAGGACTTAGGACAGGAGGGCACGAGCAGTACTTC.

This chain links TRBV7-9 with TRBJ2-2, with 8 nucleotides matching TRBD1. The CDR3 sequence is 12 residues long. J lost 13 bases, V lost 5 bases, and 6 bases had no gene match. Germline V CDR1 and CDR2: SEHNR, FQNEAQ (reference sequence). Written as DNA, the CDR3 is TGTGCCAGCAGCCCGGACAGGGAAGGGCTGTTTTTT. It specifies CASSPDREGLFF.

A few counts support this clone. The chain uses TRBV7-6 and TRBJ1-5; TRBD1 might be the D (6 bases). From germline, CDR1 is SGHVS and CDR2 FNYEAQ. CDR3 length: 14 residues. V lost 1 base and J 6 bases, leaving 10 bases between the germline ends. The CDR3 DNA follows: TGTGCCAGCAGCTTAGGAGGGGGTGGTCAGCCCCAGCATTTT. The encoded protein is CASSLGGGGQPQHF.

The chain employs TRBV7-2 and TRBJ2-7, with D perhaps TRBD1 (5 bases). This CDR3 has 13 residues. Germline lookup yields CDR1 SGHTA and CDR2 FQGNSA. Trimming left V 5 bases short and J 2 bases short, with 10 bases between. The CDR3, as DNA: TGTGCCAGCAGCCCCTGGGGCGCCTACGAGCAGTACTTC. It translates to CASSPWGAYEQYF.

The chain employs TRBV13 and TRBJ2-3, with 7 nucleotides matching TRBD1. Germline trimming cut 9 bases from V and 3 bases from J; bases unmatched to any gene: 12. The CDR3 loop spans 15 amino acids. Per the germline V gene, CDR1 is PRHDT and CDR2 is FYEKMQ (reference sequence). For the CDR3, the DNA is TGTGCCAGTCTTCGGAGACAGGGTCAGACAGATACGCAGTATTTT. It encodes CASLRRQGQTDTQYF.

This chain links TRBV15 with TRBJ1-2; 7 bases align to TRBD1. Germline values: CDR1 LNHNV, CDR2 YYDKDF (reference sequence). V dropped 7 bases and J dropped 7; count of bases not matched to a gene: 9. The CDR3 totals 13 residues. DNA for the CDR3: TGTGCCACCATGGGGCAGGGGGAATTTGGCTACACCTTC. Its translation is CATMGQGEFGYTF.

This chain connects TRBV28 to TRBJ1-2; D not certain. Trimming took 3 bases from V and 0 from J, leaving 11 bases between them. The germline gives CDR1 MDHEN, CDR2 SYDVKM. There are 15 residues in the CDR3. CDR3 in amino acids: CASSFLADSNYGYTF. Here the CDR3 DNA reads TGTGCCAGCAGTTTTTTAGCGGACTCTAACTATGGCTACACCTTC.